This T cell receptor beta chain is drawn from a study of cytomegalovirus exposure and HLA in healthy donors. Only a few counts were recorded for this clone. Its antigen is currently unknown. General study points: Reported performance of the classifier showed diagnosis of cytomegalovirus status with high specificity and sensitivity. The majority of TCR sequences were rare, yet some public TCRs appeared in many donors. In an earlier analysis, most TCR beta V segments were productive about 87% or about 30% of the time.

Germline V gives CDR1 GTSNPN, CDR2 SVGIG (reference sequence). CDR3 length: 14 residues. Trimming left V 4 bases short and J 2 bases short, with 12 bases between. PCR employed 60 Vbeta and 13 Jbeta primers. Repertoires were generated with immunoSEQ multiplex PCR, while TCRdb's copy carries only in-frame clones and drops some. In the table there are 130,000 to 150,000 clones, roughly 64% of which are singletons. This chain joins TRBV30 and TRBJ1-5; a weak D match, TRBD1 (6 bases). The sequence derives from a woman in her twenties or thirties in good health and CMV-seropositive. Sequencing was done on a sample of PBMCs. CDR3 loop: CAWNRDTGNQPQHF. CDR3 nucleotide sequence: TGTGCCTGGAACAGGGACACCGGCAATCAGCCCCAGCATTTT.